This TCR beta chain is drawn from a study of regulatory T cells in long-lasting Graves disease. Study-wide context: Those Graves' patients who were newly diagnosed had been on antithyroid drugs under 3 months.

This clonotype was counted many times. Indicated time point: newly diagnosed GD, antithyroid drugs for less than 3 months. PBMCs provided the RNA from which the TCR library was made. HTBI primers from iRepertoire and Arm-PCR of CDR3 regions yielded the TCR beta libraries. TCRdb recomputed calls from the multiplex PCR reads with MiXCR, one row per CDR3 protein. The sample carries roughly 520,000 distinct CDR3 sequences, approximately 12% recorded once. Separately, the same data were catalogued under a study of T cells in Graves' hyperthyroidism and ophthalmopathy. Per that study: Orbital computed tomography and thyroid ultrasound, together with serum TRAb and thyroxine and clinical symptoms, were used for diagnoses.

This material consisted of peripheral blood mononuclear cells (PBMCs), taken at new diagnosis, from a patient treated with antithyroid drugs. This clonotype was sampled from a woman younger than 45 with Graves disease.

For the CDR3, the DNA is TGCAGTGCTCTCAGGGGAAACGACAATGAGCAGTTCTTC. It codes for CSALRGNDNEQFF. V gene TRBV20-1 combines with J gene TRBJ2-1, with TRBD1 as a possible D gene (6 bases). Per the germline V gene, CDR1 is DFQATT and CDR2 is SNEGSKA (reference sequence). Trimming shortened V by 5 bases and J by 5 bases, and 13 bases separated the two germline ends. The CDR3 spans 13 residues.